The T cell receptor beta chain under discussion was sequenced for a study of blood T cell repertoires in COVID-19. Study-wide context: There were acute and convalescent COVID-19 samples, and they came from the United States, Italy and Spain.

The protocol was immunoSEQ multiplex PCR, while the TCRdb copy is restricted to in-frame clones and leaves out a portion. The top ten hold more than 4.5% of the sample, which has some 180,000 clones, 65% to 90% seen once. The CDR3 totals 16 residues. CDR1 SGHTA and CDR2 FQGNSA come from the germline V gene. V lost 5 bases, J lost 8 bases, and 15 bases stayed unmatched. Living in 24 US areas, the participants were between roughly 18 and 89 years of age. The study assigned cohorts using participant-reported clinical history. The receptor's source is a woman aged 55-69 years with acute COVID-19. This sequence joins TRBV7-2 and TRBJ2-1; 7 bases agree with TRBD1. Sequences were obtained from PBMCs or T cells enriched from blood (not recorded which). The CDR3 sequence is CASSPNRGTGVHEQFF. CDR3 DNA sequence: TGTGCCAGCAGCCCGAATCGAGGAACAGGGGTCCATGAGCAGTTCTTC.